These 32 T cell receptor beta chains share one sample of origin, sequenced in a study of Graves' ophthalmopathy and Graves' hyperthyroidism. RNA transcripts served as template for amplifying TCR beta CDR3 sequences. After a first-round RT-PCR with HTBI primers, a second-round multiplex PCR was run. TCRdb independently ran MiXCR on the multiplex PCR reads; one entry per CDR3 protein. There are 600,000 to 950,000 distinct CDR3 sequences in the sample; 40% occur only once, and 40% to 45% lies in the top ten. Sequenced sample: peripheral blood. Source of these receptors: an adult man with Graves' ophthalmopathy.

This clonotype has a handful of counts. A much larger clone is a single base away; this may be a read error. The gene calls are TRBV7-2 and TRBJ1-2; D not resolved. Germline CDR1 and CDR2: SGHTA and FQGNSA. The CDR3 extends over 14 amino acids. The CDR3 coding sequence is TGTGCCAGCAGCTTAGACAACGAATTCTATGGCCACACCTTC. It is translated as CASSLDNEFYGHTF. Supplemented by reference TRBV7-2 and TRBJ1-2, the full variable domain reads GAGVSQSPSNKVTEKGKDVELRCDPISGHTALYWYRQSLGQGLEFLIYFQGNSAPDKSGLPSDRFSAERTGGSVSTLTIQRTQQEDSAVYLCASSLDNEFYGHTFGSGTRLTVV.

This clonotype came up a few times. A read error may produce the germline difference seen at one junction end. The J gene is TRBJ1-1, the V gene TRBV10-3; 7 nucleotides line up with TRBD1. This CDR3 has 15 amino acids. Germline-derived CDR1 and CDR2 are ENHRY and SYGVKD. This CDR3 reads CASSDRQGWGTEAFF. In DNA form, the CDR3 reads TGTGCCAGCAGTGACCGACAGGGATGGGGCACTGAAGCTTTCTTT.

CDR3 region: CASSYSWTEVQETQYF. The CDR3 DNA sequence: TGTGCCAGCAGTTACTCGTGGACAGAAGTACAAGAGACCCAGTACTTC. The chain employs TRBV6-5 and TRBJ2-5; D possibly corresponds to TRBD1 (6 bases). CDR1 and CDR2 from the germline V gene are MNHEY and SVGAGI. The CDR3 length is 16 residues. V lost 0 bases and J lost 2, with 13 bases in between.

This clonotype was observed many times. The chain links TRBV19 to TRBJ2-7; no definite D call. Germline assignment: CDR1 LNHDA and CDR2 SQIVND (reference sequence). This CDR3 comprises 13 residues. With 3 bases removed from V and 1 base from J, the gap between germline ends came to 7 bases. In DNA, the CDR3 is TGTGCCAGTAGTATCATCTCGTCCTACGAGCAGTACTTC. Translation: CASSIISSYEQYF.

V usage is TRBV20-1 and J usage is TRBJ1-4; tentative D call: TRBD1 (5 bases). Deletions cut 0 bases from V and 4 bases from J, with 21 bases between. The CDR3 totals 18 residues. From germline, CDR1 is DFQATT and CDR2 SNEGSKA (reference sequence). The CDR3 here is CSARDVLLRGTVNEKLFF. CDR3 bases: TGCAGTGCTAGAGATGTACTCTTACGGGGGACGGTTAATGAAAAACTGTTTTTT.

Regarding this clonotype: Being one base from a much bigger clone, this may be a read error. The V gene is TRBV7-9, the J gene TRBJ1-2; 8 nucleotides agree with TRBD1. Unmatched junction bases numbered 3, after V lost 5 bases and J lost 4 bases. CDR1 and CDR2 from the germline V gene are SEHNR and FQNEAQ (reference sequence). There are 13 residues in the CDR3. CDR3 region: CASSAGQVYGYTF. CDR3 sequence (DNA): TGTGCCAGCAGCGCGGGACAGGTCTATGGCTACACCTTC.

V and J are TRBV19 and TRBJ1-5; D unclear. CDR1 and CDR2 from the germline V gene are LNHDA and SQIVND (reference sequence). The CDR3 covers 14 residues. Trimming cost V 3 bases and J 4 bases, with 10 bases left between them. This CDR3 is CASSIGWANQPQHF. CDR3 sequence (DNA): TGTGCCAGTAGTATTGGCTGGGCAAATCAGCCCCAGCATTTT.

Regarding this clonotype: A read error is possible here, since a much larger clone lies one base away. The rearrangement uses TRBV7-8 and TRBJ1-1; TRBD1 agrees at 9 bases. The germline V gene encodes CDR1 SGHVS and CDR2 FQNEAQ. The CDR3 is 12 amino acids. The CDR3 reads CASSERQGEASF. The CDR3 DNA reads TGTGCCAGCAGCGAAAGACAGGGGGAAGCTTCCTTT.

The chain employs TRBV7-9 and TRBJ2-2; TRBD2 aligns across 13 bases. The CDR3 is made up of 16 amino acids. The V gene's germline CDR1 is SEHNR and CDR2 FQNEAQ (reference sequence). With V trimmed by 4 bases and J by 5 bases, 4 bases remained unmatched. CDR3 DNA: TGTGCCAGCAGCTCCGGGACTAGCGGGGCTACCGGGGAGCTGTTTTTT. Encoded protein: CASSSGTSGATGELFF.

The J gene is TRBJ2-6, the V gene TRBV7-9; D gene unclear. The CDR3 is 13 residues long. V was trimmed by 3 bases and J by 5 bases, leaving 5 bases between them. Germline CDR1 is SEHNR and CDR2 is FQNEAQ (reference sequence). CDR3 residues: CASSLIRANVLTF. DNA for the CDR3: TGTGCCAGCAGCTTGATTCGGGCCAACGTCCTGACTTTC.

This sequence joins TRBV29-1 and TRBJ2-7; 7 positions match TRBD1. The CDR3 covers 13 residues. Looked up from germline, CDR1 is SQVTM and CDR2 is ANQGSEA. The trim removed 4 bases at V and 0 bases at J, leaving 3 bases unmatched. The CDR3: CSVGDRGSYEQYF. The CDR3 bases are TGCAGCGTTGGGGACAGAGGCTCCTACGAGCAGTACTTC.

This clonotype has just a few counts. Here the CDR3 reads CASSPQGWDTEAFF. As DNA, the CDR3 is TGTGCCAGCAGCCCACAGGGGTGGGACACTGAAGCTTTCTTT. This rearrangement joins TRBV7-3 to TRBJ1-1; TRBD1 matches 7 bases. V lost 5 bases and J lost 3; bases outside the gene matches: 6. The germline V gene has CDR1 SGHTA and CDR2 FQGTGA. The CDR3 loop spans 14 amino acids. The full variable domain, in which reference TRBV7-3 and TRBJ1-1 provide the parts outside the CDR3, is GAGVSQTPSNKVTEKGKYVELRCDPISGHTALYWYRQSLGQGPEFLIYFQGTGAADDSGLPNDRFFAVRPEGSVSTLKIQRTERGDSAVYLCASSPQGWDTEAFFGQGTRLTVV.

The rearrangement links TRBV7-9 to TRBJ1-6; 11 nucleotides align to TRBD1. The CDR3 is made up of 16 amino acids. Germline CDR1 is SEHNR and CDR2 is FQNEAQ (reference sequence). V shed 2 bases, J shed 9 bases, and the junction held 6 bases outside the gene matches. The DNA of the CDR3 is TGTGCCAGCAGCTTAATAGCCGGGACAGGGGGTTCACCCCTCCACTTT. Its protein is CASSLIAGTGGSPLHF. Full variable domain (missing parts from reference TRBV7-9 and TRBJ1-6): DTGVSQNPRHKITKRGQNVTFRCDPISEHNRLYWYRQTLGQGPEFLTYFQNEAQLEKSRLLSDRFSAERPKGSFSTLEIQRTEQGDSAMYLCASSLIAGTGGSPLHFGNGTRLTVT.

J is TRBJ2-7 and V is TRBV5-5; a possible D gene is TRBD1 (5 bases). This CDR3 is 15 amino acids long. From germline, CDR1 is SGHKS and CDR2 YYEKEE (reference sequence). V was cut by 2 bases and J by 0 bases, with 12 bases left in between. The CDR3 coding sequence is TGTGCCAGCAGCTTTTTTCACAGGTCCTCCTACGAGCAGTACTTC. Amino acids: CASSFFHRSSYEQYF.

In this sample, this clonotype turned up a few times. Relative to the germline gene, one junction end is altered; a read error may explain this. The chain recombines TRBV6-4 with TRBJ1-4, with D unclear. This CDR3 has 19 amino acids. Germline lookup yields CDR1 MRHNA and CDR2 SNTAGT. DNA of the CDR3: TGTGCCAGCAGTTACTCGCCTGGAACAGACCGGTCAACTAATGAAAAACTGTTTTTT. It translates to CASSYSPGTDRSTNEKLFF.

The genes are TRBV10-3 and TRBJ1-2, with D possibly matching TRBD1 (5 bases). This CDR3 has 13 amino acids. The germline V and J ends were trimmed by 5 bases and 2 bases, with 9 bases remaining between them. Germline V gives CDR1 ENHRY, CDR2 SYGVKD. The CDR3 region has the DNA TGTGCCATCAGTCTGGACACGAACTATGGCTACACCTTC. Its translation: CAISLDTNYGYTF.

The J gene is TRBJ1-4, the V gene TRBV6-5; D might be TRBD1 (6 bases). The CDR3 runs 14 residues. The V gene lost 4 bases and the J gene lost 8 bases, with 14 bases spanning the gap. Germline V CDR1 and CDR2: MNHEY, SVGAGI. CDR3 DNA sequence: TGTGCCAGCAGTTGGTCAGGGGATGGGGAAAAACTGTTTTTT. Translated: CASSWSGDGEKLFF.

This clonotype was observed at least ten times. The chain links TRBV12-3 or TRBV12-4 to TRBJ1-2, with 7 bases matching TRBD1. There are 12 residues in the CDR3. V lost 3 bases, J lost 8 bases, and 3 bases stayed unmatched. The CDR3 is CASSFNRGGYTF. The CDR3 DNA reads as TGTGCCAGCAGTTTTAACAGGGGAGGCTACACCTTC.

CDR3 bases: TGTGCCAGCAGTTCCCCAGGTGGAAACACCATATATTTT. Translating gives CASSSPGGNTIYF. The V call is TRBV7-9, the J call TRBJ1-3; D unclear. V gave up 6 bases and J gave up 3 bases, with 9 bases separating them. The CDR3 consists of 13 residues. Germline V gives CDR1 SEHNR, CDR2 FQNEAQ (reference sequence).

The V call is TRBV15, the J call TRBJ2-6; no clear D gene. Deletions cut 0 bases from V and 4 bases from J, with 13 bases between. The CDR3 length is 17 residues. Germline CDR1 reads LNHNV; CDR2 reads YYDKDF (reference sequence). The CDR3 region is CATSRDIGRSGANVLTF. The CDR3 nucleotides are TGTGCCACCAGCAGAGATATAGGTCGAAGCGGGGCCAACGTCCTGACTTTC.

The chain combines TRBV2 with TRBJ1-2; D is unclear. Trimming took off 6 bases at V and 4 bases at J, with 15 bases between the two ends. CDR1 SNHLY and CDR2 FYNNEI come from the germline V gene. This CDR3 is 14 amino acids long. The DNA for the CDR3 is TGTGCCAGCAGGACTAGCGGGGTTTTCTATGGCTACACCTTC. Protein product: CASRTSGVFYGYTF. The full variable domain, rest sourced from reference TRBV2 and TRBJ1-2, is EPEVTQTPSHQVTQMGQEVILRCVPISNHLYFYWYRQILGQKVEFLVSFYNNEISEKSEIFDDQFSVERPDGSNFTLKIRSTKLEDSAMYFCASRTSGVFYGYTFGSGTRLTVV.

This clonotype was found a few times. This rearrangement joins TRBV10-3 to TRBJ1-2; 7 bases match TRBD1. Per germline, CDR1 ENHRY and CDR2 SYGVKD. The junction had 7 bases not matched to a gene; V was cut back by 7 bases and J by 2 bases. This CDR3 is 14 amino acids long. CDR3 loop: CAINLGGLNYGYTF. CDR3 bases: TGTGCCATCAACTTAGGGGGCTTGAACTATGGCTACACCTTC.

Points on this clonotype: A much larger clone is a single base away; this may be a read error. The chain has TRBV12-3 or TRBV12-4 and TRBJ1-2; no clear D gene. Trimming left V 5 bases short and J 8 bases short, with 12 bases between. This CDR3 spans 12 amino acids. The DNA of the CDR3 is TGTGCCAGCAGTCAATATGGGGAAGGCTACACCTTC. It translates to CASSQYGEGYTF.

In this sample, this clonotype turned up once. This chain joins TRBV19 and TRBJ1-2; 9 positions agree with TRBD1. Trimming cost V 1 base and J 6 bases; bases outside gene matches: 12. Per germline, CDR1 LNHDA and CDR2 SQIVND (reference sequence). The CDR3 has 17 amino acids. DNA of the CDR3: TGTGCCAGTAGTATAGGTTTTTCCGGGACAGGGAAGAATGGCTACACCTTC. Amino acids: CASSIGFSGTGKNGYTF. Combining the CDR3 with reference TRBV19 and TRBJ1-2 gives the whole variable domain DGGITQSPKYLFRKEGQNVTLSCEQNLNHDAMYWYRQDPGQGLRLIYYSQIVNDFQKGDIAEGYSVSREKKESFPLTVTSAQKNPTAFYLCASSIGFSGTGKNGYTFGSGTRLTVV.

The rearrangement joins TRBV29-1 to TRBJ1-1; D might be TRBD1 (6 bases). Per germline, CDR1 SQVTM and CDR2 ANQGSEA. This CDR3 comprises 10 residues. Trimming shortened V by 3 bases and J by 10 bases, and 9 bases separated the two germline ends. CDR3: CSVEGAGAFF. CDR3 nucleotide sequence: TGCAGCGTTGAGGGGGCCGGAGCTTTCTTT.

The genes are TRBV9 and TRBJ2-7, with a possible D match to TRBD1 (6 bases). CDR3 length: 14 residues. V gave up 2 bases and J gave up 7 bases, with 16 bases separating them. The germline gives CDR1 SGDLS, CDR2 YYNGEE. CDR3 region: CASSVSGTPGEQYF. The CDR3 DNA follows: TGTGCCAGCAGCGTTTCGGGGACACCGGGGGAGCAGTACTTC.

This clonotype has ten or more counts. The chain uses TRBV19 and TRBJ1-5, with 10 bases fitting TRBD1. Germline CDR1 LNHDA, CDR2 SQIVND (reference sequence). CDR3 length: 15 residues. Losses at the gene ends were 7 bases for V and 2 bases for J; bases not matched to a gene: 5. CDR3 DNA: TGTGCCAGTAACCCCGGGACAGGGGGCAATCAGCCCCAGCATTTT. This encodes CASNPGTGGNQPQHF.

This clonotype was seen many times. The gene calls are TRBV7-9 and TRBJ1-1; a weak D match, TRBD1 (5 bases). Per germline, CDR1 SEHNR and CDR2 FQNEAQ (reference sequence). Trimming shortened V by 6 bases and J by 1 base, and 12 bases separated the two germline ends. This CDR3 has 14 residues. CDR3 region: CASRHGGGNTEAFF. Here the CDR3 DNA reads TGTGCCAGCAGACATGGTGGGGGGAACACTGAAGCTTTCTTT. Full variable domain (rest looked up from reference TRBV7-9 and TRBJ1-1): DTGVSQNPRHKITKRGQNVTFRCDPISEHNRLYWYRQTLGQGPEFLTYFQNEAQLEKSRLLSDRFSAERPKGSFSTLEIQRTEQGDSAMYLCASRHGGGNTEAFFGQGTRLTVV.

This chain links TRBV19 with TRBJ1-2; D call uncertain. Looked up from germline, CDR1 is LNHDA and CDR2 is SQIVND (reference sequence). The V and J ends lost 3 bases and 3 bases respectively, with 14 bases between them. This CDR3 is built from 15 residues. The CDR3: CASSIRAGTHYGYTF. CDR3 nucleotides: TGTGCCAGTAGTATTCGAGCAGGCACGCACTATGGCTACACCTTC.

The table lists this clonotype with many counts. The CDR3 spells CASSVTDDRVAAFF. The CDR3 DNA reads as TGTGCCAGCAGCGTCACCGACGACAGGGTAGCGGCTTTCTTT. This chain connects TRBV9 to TRBJ1-1, with 7 positions matching TRBD1. With 2 bases clipped from V and 11 bases from J, the junction kept 12 bases outside the gene matches. Germline V gene lookup returns CDR1 SGDLS and CDR2 YYNGEE. There are 14 residues in the CDR3.

The chain is built from TRBV25-1 and TRBJ2-2; TRBD2 agrees at 9 bases. This CDR3 has 17 residues. Looked up from germline, CDR1 is MGHDK and CDR2 is SYGVNS. The trim removed 6 bases at V and 2 bases at J, leaving 10 bases unmatched. The CDR3 protein is CASSFSLAGANTGELFF. The CDR3 DNA is TGTGCCAGCAGCTTCTCACTAGCGGGCGCTAACACCGGGGAGCTGTTTTTT.

The V call is TRBV7-2, the J call TRBJ1-3; D not certain. Trimming shortened V by 0 bases and J by 4 bases, and 7 bases separated the two germline ends. Germline loops: CDR1 SGHTA, CDR2 FQGNSA. The CDR3 has 14 residues. The CDR3 DNA sequence: TGTGCCAGCAGCTTAGCGCCCAAGGGAAACACCATATATTTT. Translation gives CASSLAPKGNTIYF.